This TCR beta chain stems from a study of identical twins. This clonotype was seen only a few times. Trimming took 7 bases from V and 2 from J; bases not matched to a gene: 9. CDR1 is SQVTM and CDR2 is ANQGSEA in the germline V gene. The CDR3 runs to 15 residues. Unique molecular identifiers were present on cDNA, and template switching added a universal primer site. TCRdb passed the 5' RACE reads through MiXCR, listing each CDR3 protein once. This sample yields roughly 700,000 distinct CDR3 sequences, of which roughly 8% are seen a single time; 0.75% to 1% belongs to the top ten. These data also featured in a second study, about yellow fever vaccine responses in identical twins.

The chain uses TRBV29-1 and TRBJ2-3; 10 positions agree with TRBD1. This clonotype was obtained from a young woman in good health. Sequencing was done on a sample of PBMCs. CDR3 DNA sequence: TGCAGCGCCCAAGGGACAGGGGCCTTCACAGATACGCAGTATTTT. This codes for CSAQGTGAFTDTQYF.